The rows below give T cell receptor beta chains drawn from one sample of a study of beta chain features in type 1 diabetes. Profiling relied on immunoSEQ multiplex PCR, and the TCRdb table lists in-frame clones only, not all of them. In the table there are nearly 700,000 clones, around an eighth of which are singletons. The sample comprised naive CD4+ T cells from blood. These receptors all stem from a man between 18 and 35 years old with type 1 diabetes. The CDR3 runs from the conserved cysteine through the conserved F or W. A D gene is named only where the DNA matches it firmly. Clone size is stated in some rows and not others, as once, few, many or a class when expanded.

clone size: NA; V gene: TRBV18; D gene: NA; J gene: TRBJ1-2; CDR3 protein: CASSPVAGQNYGYTF; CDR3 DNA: TGTGCCAGCTCACCGGTCGCGGGTCAGAACTATGGCTACACCTTC
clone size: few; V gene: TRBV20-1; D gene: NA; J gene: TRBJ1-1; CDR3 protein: CSARGGTEAFF; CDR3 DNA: TGCAGTGCTAGGGGGGGCACTGAAGCTTTCTTT
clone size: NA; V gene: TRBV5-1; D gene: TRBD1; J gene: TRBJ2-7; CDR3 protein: CASSPGQGVYEQYF; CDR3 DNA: TGCGCCAGCAGCCCGGGACAGGGAGTTTACGAGCAGTACTTC
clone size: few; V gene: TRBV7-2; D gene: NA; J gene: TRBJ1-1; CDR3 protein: CASSRTGQAIEAFF; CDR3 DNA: TGTGCCAGCAGCCGAACTGGGCAGGCAATTGAAGCTTTCTTT
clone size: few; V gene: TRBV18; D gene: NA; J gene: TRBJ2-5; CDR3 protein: CASSLGTEETQYF; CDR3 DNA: TGTGCCAGCTCCCTCGGGACTGAAGAGACCCAGTACTTC
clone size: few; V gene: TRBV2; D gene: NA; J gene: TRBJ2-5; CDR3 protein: CASSGPPGRQETQYF; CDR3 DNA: TGTGCCAGCAGTGGGCCCCCTGGGAGGCAAGAGACCCAGTACTTC
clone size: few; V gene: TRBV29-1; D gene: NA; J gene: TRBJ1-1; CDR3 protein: CSVEDTLNTEAFF; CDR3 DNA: TGCAGCGTTGAGGACACTTTGAACACTGAAGCTTTCTTT
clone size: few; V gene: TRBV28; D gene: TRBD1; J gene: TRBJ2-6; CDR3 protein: CASSVRGLLPGANVLTF; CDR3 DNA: TGTGCCAGCAGTGTAAGGGGGCTTCTCCCTGGGGCCAACGTCCTGACTTTC
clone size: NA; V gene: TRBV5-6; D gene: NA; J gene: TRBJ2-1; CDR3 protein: CASSPPGLPGIF; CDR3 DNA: TGTGCCAGCAGCCCCCCGGGACTCCCGGGTATCTTC
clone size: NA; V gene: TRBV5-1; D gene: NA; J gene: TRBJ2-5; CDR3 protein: CASSRQATETQYF; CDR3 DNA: TGCGCCAGCAGCCGACAGGCCACGGAGACCCAGTACTTC
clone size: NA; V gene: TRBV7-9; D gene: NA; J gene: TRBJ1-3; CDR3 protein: CASSLRAGTIQTAGNTIYF; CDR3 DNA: TGTGCCAGCAGCTTAAGGGCCGGGACCATCCAAACGGCTGGAAACACCATATATTTT
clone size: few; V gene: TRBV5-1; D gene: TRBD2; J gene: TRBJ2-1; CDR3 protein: CASSLGTSGLYNEQFF; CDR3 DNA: TGCGCCAGCAGCTTGGGGACTAGCGGCCTCTACAATGAGCAGTTCTTC
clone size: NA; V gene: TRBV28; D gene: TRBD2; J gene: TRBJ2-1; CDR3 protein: CASSWTSGGADEQFF; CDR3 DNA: TGTGCCAGCAGCTGGACTAGCGGGGGGGCTGATGAGCAGTTCTTC
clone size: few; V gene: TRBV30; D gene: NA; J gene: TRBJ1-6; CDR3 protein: CAWSRKGTDNSPLHF; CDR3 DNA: TGTGCCTGGAGTAGGAAGGGAACTGATAATTCACCCCTCCACTTT
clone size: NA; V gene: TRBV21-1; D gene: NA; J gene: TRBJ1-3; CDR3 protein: CASSVGFDGNTIYF; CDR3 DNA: TGTGCCAGCAGCGTCGGGTTTGACGGAAACACCATATATTTT
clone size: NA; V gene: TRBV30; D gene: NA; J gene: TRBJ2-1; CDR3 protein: CAWTEGVLNEQFF; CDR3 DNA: TGTGCCTGGACCGAGGGAGTCCTCAATGAGCAGTTCTTC
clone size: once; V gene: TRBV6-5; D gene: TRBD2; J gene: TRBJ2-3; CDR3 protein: CASRSGGVNTDTQYF; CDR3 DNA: TGTGCCAGCAGAAGCGGGGGGGTAAACACAGATACGCAGTATTTT
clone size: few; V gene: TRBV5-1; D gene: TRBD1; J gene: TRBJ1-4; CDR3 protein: CASSWGQGDEKLFF; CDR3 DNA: TGCGCCAGCAGCTGGGGACAGGGAGATGAAAAACTGTTTTTT
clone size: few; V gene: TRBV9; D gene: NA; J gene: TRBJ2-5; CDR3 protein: CASSRGGGQETQYF; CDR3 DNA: TGTGCCAGCAGTAGGGGAGGGGGACAAGAGACCCAGTACTTC
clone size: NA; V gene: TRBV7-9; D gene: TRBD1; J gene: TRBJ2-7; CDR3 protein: CASSLKTGGLSRYEQYF; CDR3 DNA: TGTGCCAGCAGCTTAAAGACAGGGGGCCTTTCCCGCTACGAGCAGTACTTC
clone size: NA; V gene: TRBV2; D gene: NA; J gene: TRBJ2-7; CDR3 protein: CASSEGRLYEQYF; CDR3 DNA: TGTGCCAGCAGTGAAGGACGGCTCTACGAGCAGTACTTC
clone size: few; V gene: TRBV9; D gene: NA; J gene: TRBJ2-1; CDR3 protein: CASSVMGASSYNEQFF; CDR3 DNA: TGTGCCAGCAGCGTAATGGGGGCCAGCTCCTACAATGAGCAGTTCTTC
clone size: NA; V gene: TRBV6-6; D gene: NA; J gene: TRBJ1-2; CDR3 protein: CASSYSNGVYGYTF; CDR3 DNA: TGTGCCAGCAGTTATTCGAATGGAGTCTATGGCTACACCTTC
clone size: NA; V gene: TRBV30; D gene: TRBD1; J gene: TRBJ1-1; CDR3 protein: CAWSRQGDTEAFF; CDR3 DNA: TGTGCCTGGAGCCGACAGGGGGACACTGAAGCTTTCTTT
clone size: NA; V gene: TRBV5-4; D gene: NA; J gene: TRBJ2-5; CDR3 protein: CASSLAPDPAETQYF; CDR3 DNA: TGTGCCAGCAGCTTGGCGCCGGACCCGGCGGAGACCCAGTACTTC
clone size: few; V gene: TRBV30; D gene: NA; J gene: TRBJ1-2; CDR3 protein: CAWSHLSRDTPWDTF; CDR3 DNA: TGTGCCTGGAGTCACCTATCCCGGGACACCCCGTGGGACACCTTC
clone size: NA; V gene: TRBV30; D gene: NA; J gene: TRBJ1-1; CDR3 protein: CAWQWNTEAFF; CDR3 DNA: TGTGCCTGGCAGTGGAACACTGAAGCTTTCTTT
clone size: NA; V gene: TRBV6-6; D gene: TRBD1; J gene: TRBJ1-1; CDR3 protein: CASSPGQGSTEAFF; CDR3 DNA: TGTGCCAGCAGTCCAGGACAGGGTAGCACTGAAGCTTTCTTT
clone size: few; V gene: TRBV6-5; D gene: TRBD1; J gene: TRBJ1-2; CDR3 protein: CASRPGQGGYGYTF; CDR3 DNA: TGTGCCAGCAGGCCGGGACAGGGTGGCTATGGCTACACCTTC
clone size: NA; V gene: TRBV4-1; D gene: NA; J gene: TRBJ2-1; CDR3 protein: CASSQGDTMYNEQFF; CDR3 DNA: TGCGCCAGCAGCCAAGGGGACACCATGTACAATGAGCAGTTCTTC
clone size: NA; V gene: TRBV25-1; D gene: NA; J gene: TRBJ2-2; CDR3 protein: CASSTTEGTGELFF; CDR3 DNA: TGTGCCAGCAGTACGACAGAGGGGACCGGGGAGCTGTTTTTT
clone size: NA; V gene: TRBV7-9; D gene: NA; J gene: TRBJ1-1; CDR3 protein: CASSLIVDTEAFF; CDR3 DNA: TGTGCCAGCAGCCTAATCGTGGACACTGAAGCTTTCTTT
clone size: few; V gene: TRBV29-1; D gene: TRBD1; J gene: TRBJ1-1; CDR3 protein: CSALRDRETEAFF; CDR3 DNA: TGCAGCGCACTCCGGGACAGGGAAACTGAAGCTTTCTTT
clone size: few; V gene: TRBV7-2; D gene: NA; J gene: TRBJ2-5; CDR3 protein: CASSLGGTQYF; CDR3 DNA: TGTGCCAGCAGCCTTGGAGGGACCCAGTACTTC
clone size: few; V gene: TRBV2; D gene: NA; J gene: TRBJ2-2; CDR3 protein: CASSEVGELFF; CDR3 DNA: TGTGCCAGCAGTGAAGTGGGGGAGCTGTTTTTT
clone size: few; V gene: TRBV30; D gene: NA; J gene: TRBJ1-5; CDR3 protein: CAWSNLGGSAQPQHF; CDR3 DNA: TGTGCCTGGAGCAACCTGGGGGGTTCTGCTCAGCCCCAGCATTTT
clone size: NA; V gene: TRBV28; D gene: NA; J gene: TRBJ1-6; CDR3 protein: CASSVHQGSGSPLHF; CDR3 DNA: TGTGCCAGCAGTGTTCATCAGGGGTCGGGTTCACCCCTCCACTTT
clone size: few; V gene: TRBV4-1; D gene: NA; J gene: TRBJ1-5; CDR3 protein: CASSQDQPDASNQPQHF; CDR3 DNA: TGCGCCAGCAGCCAAGACCAACCGGACGCGAGCAATCAGCCCCAGCATTTT
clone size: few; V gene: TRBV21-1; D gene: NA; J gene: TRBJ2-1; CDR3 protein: CASRGNRDITYNEQFF; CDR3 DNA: TGTGCCAGCAGGGGAAACCGGGACATAACTTACAATGAGCAGTTCTTC
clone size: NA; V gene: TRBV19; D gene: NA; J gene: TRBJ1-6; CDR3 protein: CASSISRGDSPLHF; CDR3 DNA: TGTGCCAGTAGTATTTCCAGGGGCGATTCACCCCTCCACTTT
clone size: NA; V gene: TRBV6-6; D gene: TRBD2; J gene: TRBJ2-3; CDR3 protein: CASIKTGTSGTDTQYF; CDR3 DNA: TGTGCCAGCATTAAAACCGGGACTAGCGGAACAGATACGCAGTATTTT
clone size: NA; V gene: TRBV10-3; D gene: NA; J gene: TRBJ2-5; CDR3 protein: CAISAPTVEETQYF; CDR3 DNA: TGTGCCATCAGTGCCCCGACAGTAGAAGAGACCCAGTACTTC
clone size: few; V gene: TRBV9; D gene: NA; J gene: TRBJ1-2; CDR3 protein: CASSVDRDYGYTF; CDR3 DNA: TGTGCCAGCAGCGTAGACCGCGACTATGGCTACACCTTC
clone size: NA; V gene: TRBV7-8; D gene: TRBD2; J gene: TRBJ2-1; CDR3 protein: CASSARLAGGLNEQFF; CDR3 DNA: TGTGCCAGCAGCGCTAGACTAGCGGGGGGGCTGAATGAGCAGTTCTTC
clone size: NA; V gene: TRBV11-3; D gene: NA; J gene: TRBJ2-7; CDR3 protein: CASSLLMASYEQYF; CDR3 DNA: TGTGCCAGCAGCTTACTGATGGCTTCCTACGAGCAGTACTTC
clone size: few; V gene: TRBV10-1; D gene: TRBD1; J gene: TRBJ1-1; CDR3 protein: CASSVDRARRNTEAFF; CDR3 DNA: TGCGCCAGCAGTGTGGACAGGGCCCGTAGGAACACTGAAGCTTTCTTT